These 6 T cell receptor beta chains originate from one sample sequenced in a study of beta chain features in type 1 diabetes. Since all of the isolated RNA was reverse transcribed, expressed TCRB transcripts were what got sequenced. Produced via immunoSEQ multiplex PCR; TCRdb's table is partial and in-frame only. In the table there are a few hundred thousand clones, 11% to 15% of which are singletons. The sequencing sample was made of central memory CD4+ T cells from blood. The source of these receptors is a man younger than 45 in good health.

The CDR3 nucleotides are TGTGCCAGCAGCTTAAGGGTCCAGGGAGATACGCAGTATTTT. Protein: CASSLRVQGDTQYF. This chain links TRBV5-4 with TRBJ2-3, with D perhaps TRBD1 (5 bases). Trimming stripped 2 bases from V and 5 bases from J, with 12 bases between. Germline CDR1 reads SGHNT; CDR2 reads YYREEE (reference sequence). The CDR3 runs to 14 residues. The full variable domain, in which reference TRBV5-4 and TRBJ2-3 provide the parts outside the CDR3, is ETGVTQSPTHLIKTRGQQVTLRCSSQSGHNTVSWYQQALGQGPQFIFQYYREEENGRGNFPPRFSGLQFPNYSSELNVNALELDDSALYLCASSLRVQGDTQYFGPGTRLTVL.

The chain employs TRBV5-6 and TRBJ2-4, with a tentative D call TRBD2 (6 bases). Looked up from germline, CDR1 is SGHDT and CDR2 is YYEEEE. The CDR3 sequence is 15 residues long. Trimming left V 4 bases short and J 7 bases short, with 18 bases between. CDR3 amino acids: CASSLGTPRGNIQYF. In DNA form, the CDR3 reads TGTGCCAGCAGCCTTGGGACCCCGCGGGGTAACATTCAGTACTTC.

In its sample, this clone was seen a few times. The genes are TRBV7-2 and TRBJ2-5; D is unclear. CDR1 SGHTA and CDR2 FQGNSA come from the germline V gene. V lost 1 base, J lost 1 base, and 10 bases lay in between. The CDR3 is made up of 15 amino acids. This CDR3 reads CASSLGPGFQETQYF. CDR3 DNA: TGTGCCAGCAGCTTAGGGCCAGGCTTCCAAGAGACCCAGTACTTC.

This sequence joins TRBV9 and TRBJ1-1; 7 bases match TRBD1. The ends lost 5 bases at V and 4 bases at J; junction bases unmatched: 5. CDR1 and CDR2 (germline): SGDLS, YYNGEE. There are 13 residues in the CDR3. This CDR3 is CASSDRDRTEAFF. For the CDR3, the DNA is TGTGCCAGCAGTGACAGGGATCGCACTGAAGCTTTCTTT.

This clone was observed a handful of times. V and J are TRBV5-1 and TRBJ2-5; D remains unclear. The V end was cut by 0 bases, the J end by 9 bases, with 12 bases between. From germline, CDR1 is SGHRS and CDR2 YFSETQ. This CDR3 has 13 amino acids. CDR3: CASSLAVESPQYF. Here the CDR3 DNA reads TGCGCCAGCAGCTTGGCCGTTGAGTCGCCCCAGTACTTC.

This clone was detected a few times. CDR3 sequence: CASLKSRGGHTEAFF. DNA of the CDR3: TGTGCCAGCCTCAAAAGCCGGGGGGGACACACTGAAGCTTTCTTT. The chain combines TRBV2 with TRBJ1-1, with a possible D match to TRBD1 (5 bases). This CDR3 comprises 15 residues. V was pared by 8 bases and J by 3 bases, with 19 bases between. Germline V gives CDR1 SNHLY, CDR2 FYNNEI.